Reported below is one T cell receptor (beta chain). The antigen is unknown. As to treatment: 15 to 20 received Ad26.COV2.S at low or high dose, single or two shots; about five received placebo; per-sample allocation not given. Sampling was done on day 63 after the first vaccine or placebo injection. This entry comes from a study of Ad26.COV2.S vaccination and SARS-CoV-2 variants. Germline assignment: CDR1 MGHRA and CDR2 YSYEKL. Deletions cut 0 bases from V and 0 bases from J, with 6 bases between. The CDR3 is 15 residues long. Overall study findings and caveats: The TCR-based breadth and depth measures might underestimate overall T cell responses.

Data came from immunoSEQ multiplex PCR; TCRdb stores just in-frame clones and leaves some out. The sample includes just under 250,000 clones, approximately 87% of them seen just once. The chain employs TRBV4-1 and TRBJ2-4; no firm D call. This TCR was recovered from a person aged 18-60 years who received the Ad26.COV2.S COVID-19 vaccine or a placebo. The sequencing here drew on peripheral blood, taken in a trial of Ad26.COV2.S vaccine versus placebo. The CDR3 DNA reads as TGCGCCAGCAGCCAAGAGGGTTTAGCCAAAAACATTCAGTACTTC. This sequence encodes CASSQEGLAKNIQYF.